These 32 T cell receptor beta chains originate from one sample sequenced in a study of blood T cell repertoires in COVID-19 (TCRdb year 2020). The protocol used for the library was the immunoSEQ multiplex PCR assay. In its TCRdb copy, this immuneACCESS table keeps in-frame sequences only and misses some clones. Where compared with another copy, unresolved V genes explain less than half of these, and the others have no known cause. The sample profile shows under 250,000 clones; approximately 90% of them were found once. The ten biggest clones cover about 2.5% of the sample. The sequenced material came from peripheral blood. The receptors were sampled from a man aged 30-40 years with COVID-19, enrolled during active disease.

The chain combines TRBV2 with TRBJ1-1; TRBD1 is a possible D gene (6 bases). From germline, CDR1 is SNHLY and CDR2 FYNNEI. The CDR3 has 14 amino acids. Trimming left V 3 bases short and J 9 bases short, with 17 bases between. The CDR3: CASSDRLPTGKAFF. CDR3 nucleotides: TGTGCCAGCAGTGACCGCCTCCCGACAGGAAAAGCTTTCTTT.

This chain links TRBV5-1 with TRBJ2-7; possibly TRBD1 for D (6 bases). V was pared by 0 bases and J by 7 bases, with 17 bases between. This CDR3 region has 15 residues. Per germline, CDR1 SGHRS and CDR2 YFSETQ. The CDR3 loop is CASSLVQGMVVEQYF. DNA for the CDR3: TGCGCCAGCAGCTTGGTTCAGGGGATGGTTGTAGAGCAGTACTTC.

The count of this clone is one. The J gene is TRBJ1-2, the V gene TRBV27; no firm D call. Germline CDR1 and CDR2: MNHEY and SMNVEV (reference sequence). Between the trimmed V and J ends, which lost 0 bases and 4 bases, there was a span of 15 bases. The CDR3 consists of 16 residues. The CDR3 sequence: CASSLSPGAPSYGYTF. CDR3 nucleotide sequence: TGTGCCAGCAGTTTATCGCCCGGAGCCCCATCCTATGGCTACACCTTC.

This sequence joins TRBV6-2 or TRBV6-3 and TRBJ2-7; the match to TRBD2 covers 8 bases. The CDR3 has 16 amino acids. J lost 2 bases, V lost 5 bases, and 11 bases had no gene match. Germline lookup yields CDR1 MNHEY and CDR2 SVGEGT. The CDR3 region has the DNA TGTGCCAGCAGTGATGCCGGACTAGCCGGTACCTACGAGCAGTACTTC. Amino acids: CASSDAGLAGTYEQYF.

V is TRBV12-3 or TRBV12-4 and J is TRBJ2-7; D might be TRBD1 (5 bases). V was shortened by 7 bases and J by 1 base, with 11 bases between the two germline ends. The CDR3 has 13 residues. CDR3 sequence reads: CASKRGLSYEQYF. The CDR3 DNA reads as TGTGCCAGCAAAAGGGGTCTTTCCTACGAGCAGTACTTC.

The gene calls are TRBV6-5 and TRBJ1-3; D may be TRBD1 (6 bases). Per the germline V gene, CDR1 is MNHEY and CDR2 is SVGAGI. The CDR3 is made up of 13 amino acids. The CDR3 coding sequence is TGTGCTACAAAACAGGGAATAGCGAACACCATATATTTT. This encodes CATKQGIANTIYF.

The chain has TRBV4-3 and TRBJ1-2, with 10 bases lining up with TRBD1. In germline, CDR1 is LGHNA, CDR2 YSLEER. With 6 bases clipped from V and 3 bases from J, the junction kept 4 bases outside the gene matches. The CDR3 extends over 14 amino acids. The CDR3 DNA sequence: TGCGCCAGCAGGCGACAGGGGGCCGACTATGGCTACACCTTC. Translated, it gives CASRRQGADYGYTF.

J is TRBJ2-1 and V is TRBV30; D unclear. The CDR3 is made up of 11 amino acids. V was trimmed by 2 bases and J by 12 bases, leaving 11 bases between them. Germline loops: CDR1 GTSNPN, CDR2 SVGIG (reference sequence). The CDR3 DNA sequence: TGTGCCTGGAGTTCAGGCAGAAGGCAGTTCTTC. Encoded protein: CAWSSGRRQFF.

The chain employs TRBV5-4 and TRBJ2-1, with TRBD2 matching over 10 bases. J lost 8 bases, V lost 4 bases, and 6 bases had no gene match. The CDR3 is made up of 14 amino acids. CDR1 SGHNT and CDR2 YYREEE come from the germline V gene (reference sequence). The CDR3 loop is CASSLGTSAHEQFF. In DNA, the CDR3 is TGTGCCAGCAGCCTCGGGACTAGCGCCCATGAGCAGTTCTTC.

V gene TRBV5-5 combines with J gene TRBJ1-4; D uncertain. The CDR3 spans 12 residues. Looked up from germline, CDR1 is SGHKS and CDR2 is YYEKEE (reference sequence). Deletions cut 0 bases from V and 8 bases from J, with 5 bases between. The CDR3: CASSLGAEKLFF. The CDR3 coding sequence is TGTGCCAGCAGCTTGGGGGCAGAAAAACTGTTTTTT.

This chain joins TRBV28 and TRBJ2-2; a weak D match, TRBD1 (6 bases). The ends were cut back, 4 bases at V and 13 bases at J, with 13 bases in the middle. This CDR3 has 12 amino acids. Germline CDR1 and CDR2: MDHEN and SYDVKM. The CDR3 coding sequence is TGTGCCAGCAGTTACCAACAGGGTGGGCTGTTTTTT. Translation: CASSYQQGGLFF. The whole variable domain, remainder taken from reference TRBV28 and TRBJ2-2, is DVKVTQSSRYLVKRTGEKVFLECVQDMDHENMFWYRQDPGLGLRLIYFSYDVKMKEKGDIPEGYSVSREKKERFSLILESASTNQTSMYLCASSYQQGGLFFGEGSRLTVL.

This sequence joins TRBV4-3 and TRBJ1-2; 7 positions agree with TRBD1. Germline V gene lookup returns CDR1 LGHNA and CDR2 YSLEER. This CDR3 has 14 residues. V lost 0 bases to trimming and J lost 7 bases; unmatched junction nucleotides: 5. The CDR3 region has the DNA TGCGCCAGCAGCCAAGAACAAGGGGGCACTGGCTACACCTTC. Protein sequence: CASSQEQGGTGYTF.

The count of this clone is one. This chain uses TRBV7-9 with TRBJ1-3; perhaps TRBD1 as D (5 bases). This CDR3 has 15 amino acids. Germline V gene sequence: CDR1 SEHNR, CDR2 FQNEAQ (reference sequence). The ends were cut back, 2 bases at V and 0 bases at J, with 8 bases in the middle. In DNA form, the CDR3 reads TGTGCCAGCAGCTTATCAGGGTTCTCTGGAAACACCATATATTTT. It translates to CASSLSGFSGNTIYF.

This rearrangement joins TRBV18 to TRBJ1-1; TRBD1 might be the D (5 bases). Germline V lookup: CDR1 KGHSH, CDR2 LQKENI. V lost 4 bases and J 4 bases, leaving 13 bases between the germline ends. CDR3 length: 14 amino acids. CDR3 region: CASSRDSFGTEAFF. The CDR3 DNA reads as TGTGCCAGCTCACGTGACAGTTTCGGCACTGAAGCTTTCTTT.

The chain is built from TRBV7-8 and TRBJ2-5; possible D gene TRBD1, 6 bases. Germline V gene sequence: CDR1 SGHVS, CDR2 FQNEAQ. The V end was cut by 3 bases, the J end by 4 bases, with 15 bases between. The CDR3 runs 15 residues. For the CDR3, the DNA is TGTGCCAGCAGCTTTGGACAGCTAGGGGTAGAGACCCAGTACTTC. It is translated as CASSFGQLGVETQYF. Together with reference TRBV7-8 and TRBJ2-5, the CDR3 gives the full variable domain: GAGVSQSPRYKVAKRGQDVALRCDPISGHVSLFWYQQALGQGPEFLTYFQNEAQLDKSGLPSDRFFAERPEGSVSTLKIQRTQQEDSAVYLCASSFGQLGVETQYFGPGTRLLVL.

The chain uses TRBV19 and TRBJ1-4, with D unresolved. Trimming took off 5 bases at V and 0 bases at J, with 7 bases between the two ends. The germline V gene has CDR1 LNHDA and CDR2 SQIVND (reference sequence). This CDR3 has 14 residues. The CDR3 DNA reads TGTGCCAGTAGTCCGGTTGCAACTAATGAAAAACTGTTTTTT. Translation: CASSPVATNEKLFF.

V gene TRBV28 combines with J gene TRBJ2-1; 7 nucleotides agree with TRBD1. V gave up 5 bases and J gave up 5 bases; unmatched junction bases: 12. In germline, CDR1 is MDHEN, CDR2 SYDVKM. The CDR3 length is 16 residues. DNA of the CDR3: TGTGCCAGCAGTGGAAGACAGGGAAGGGGTAACAATGAGCAGTTCTTC. It codes for CASSGRQGRGNNEQFF.

This clone was counted once. The chain combines TRBV19 with TRBJ2-1; 11 bases fit TRBD2. The V gene end was trimmed by 5 bases and the J gene end by 2 bases; junction bases not matched to a gene: 5. The CDR3 length is 16 residues. Germline loops: CDR1 LNHDA, CDR2 SQIVND (reference sequence). CDR3 DNA sequence: TGTGCCAGTAGTCCAGAACTAGCGGGGGCCTACAATGAGCAGTTCTTC. It specifies CASSPELAGAYNEQFF.

V gene TRBV4-3 combines with J gene TRBJ1-1, with TRBD1 as a possible D gene (6 bases). The length of the CDR3 is 14 residues. Per germline, CDR1 LGHNA and CDR2 YSLEER. V gave up 6 bases and J gave up 3 bases, with 14 bases separating them. The DNA for the CDR3 is TGCGCCAGCAGAGGGGCCAGGGGTGACACTGAAGCTTTCTTT. Encoded protein: CASRGARGDTEAFF.

The gene calls are TRBV28 and TRBJ1-2, with D hard to call. Germline CDR1 is MDHEN and CDR2 is SYDVKM. The CDR3 covers 14 residues. Trimming removed 3 bases from V and 4 bases from J, with 12 bases in between. The CDR3 DNA follows: TGTGCCAGCAGTTTCTCGGGGATGGGCTATGGCTACACCTTC. Its protein is CASSFSGMGYGYTF.

Concerning this clone: The identical CDR3 is also encoded by other nucleotide sequences in the sample. The V and J genes are TRBV28 and TRBJ1-1, with D uncertain. Germline V gene lookup returns CDR1 MDHEN and CDR2 SYDVKM. This CDR3 region has 14 residues. The V end lost 3 bases, the J end lost 0 bases, and 8 bases lay between the germline ends. The CDR3 bases are TGTGCCAGCAGTTTTGCAGGCATGAACACTGAAGCTTTCTTT. This translates into CASSFAGMNTEAFF.

CDR3 residues: CASSDSGTVHSPLHF. The CDR3 DNA reads as TGTGCCAGCAGTGACTCTGGGACAGTGCATTCACCCCTCCACTTT. This chain uses TRBV25-1 with TRBJ1-6; 7 bases agree with TRBD1. Germline-derived CDR1 and CDR2 are MGHDK and SYGVNS. Unmatched junction bases numbered 7, after V lost 3 bases and J lost 8 bases. CDR3 length equals 15 residues.

V usage is TRBV12-3 or TRBV12-4 and J usage is TRBJ2-1; D call uncertain. With 3 bases removed from V and 3 bases from J, the gap between germline ends came to 6 bases. CDR3 size: 13 residues. DNA for the CDR3: TGTGCCAGCAGTTTCAGTATCTACAATGAGCAGTTCTTC. This encodes CASSFSIYNEQFF.

CDR3 sequence reads: CASSLRDRLYEQYF. CDR3 nucleotides: TGCGCCAGCAGCCTCCGGGACAGGCTCTACGAGCAGTACTTC. The gene calls are TRBV5-1 and TRBJ2-7, with 8 bases fitting TRBD1. V dropped 4 bases and J dropped 3; count of bases not matched to a gene: 6. Per the germline V gene, CDR1 is SGHRS and CDR2 is YFSETQ. The CDR3 runs to 14 residues.

The V gene is TRBV5-1, the J gene TRBJ2-4; D might be TRBD1 (6 bases). Per germline, CDR1 SGHRS and CDR2 YFSETQ. This CDR3 has 14 residues. The ends were cut back, 0 bases at V and 4 bases at J, with 8 bases in the middle. The CDR3 DNA reads as TGCGCCAGCAGCTTGGGGACAGCTAAAAACATTCAGTACTTC. Its translation: CASSLGTAKNIQYF.

The chain employs TRBV14 and TRBJ1-1, with D unclear. The CDR3 contains 15 residues. V dropped 0 bases and J dropped 5 bases, with 13 bases sitting between them. CDR1 SGHDN and CDR2 FVKESK come from the germline V gene. CDR3 protein: CASSQDPAGKTEAFF. The CDR3 DNA reads TGTGCCAGCAGCCAAGACCCGGCGGGGAAGACTGAAGCTTTCTTT.

Written as DNA, the CDR3 is TGTGCTAGTGGTTCAGGGACTAGCGGGGACACAGATACGCAGTATTTT. It codes for CASGSGTSGDTDTQYF. The chain links TRBV12-5 to TRBJ2-3, with 13 bases lining up with TRBD2. Germline lookup yields CDR1 LGHNT and CDR2 FRNRAP. The CDR3 is 16 residues long. With V trimmed by 4 bases and J by 2 bases, 3 bases remained unmatched. The full variable domain, with the rest looked up from reference TRBV12-5 and TRBJ2-3, is DARVTQTPRHKVTEMGQEVTMRCQPILGHNTVFWYRQTMMQGLELLAYFRNRAPLDDSGMPKDRFSAEMPDATLATLKIQPSEPRDSAVYFCASGSGTSGDTDTQYFGPGTRLTVL.

A single count supports this clone. V and J are TRBV2 and TRBJ1-2; possible D gene TRBD1, 6 bases. CDR1 is SNHLY and CDR2 is FYNNEI in the germline V gene. The CDR3 spans 13 residues. V gave up 9 bases and J gave up 7 bases, with 18 bases separating them. The CDR3 DNA reads TGTGCCAGAACTCAGGGGCCTGGTGGTGGCTACACCTTC. Translating gives CARTQGPGGGYTF.

The chain is built from TRBV19 and TRBJ2-1, with TRBD1 as a possible D gene (5 bases). CDR3 length: 17 residues. CDR1 and CDR2 from the germline V gene are LNHDA and SQIVND (reference sequence). The V end lost 5 bases, the J end lost 5 bases, and 22 bases lay between the germline ends. As DNA, the CDR3 is TGTGCCAGTAGTCCATACCCCCCGGTAGGGGCCAACAATGAGCAGTTCTTC. This gives the protein CASSPYPPVGANNEQFF.

The chain has TRBV4-3 and TRBJ2-1; tentatively, D is TRBD1 (5 bases). The CDR3 extends over 17 amino acids. V lost 0 bases and J 0 bases, leaving 12 bases between the germline ends. The V gene's germline CDR1 is LGHNA and CDR2 YSLEER. Written as DNA, the CDR3 is TGCGCCAGCAGCCAAGATCTGGTAAGGGGCTCCTACAATGAGCAGTTCTTC. Translation: CASSQDLVRGSYNEQFF.

This clone occurred once. The V and J genes are TRBV5-1 and TRBJ2-1; no reliable D call. Germline V gives CDR1 SGHRS, CDR2 YFSETQ. V was cut by 0 bases and J by 7 bases, with 11 bases left in between. The CDR3 length is 14 residues. CDR3 sequence reads: CASSLVAGRNEQFF. CDR3 nucleotide sequence: TGCGCCAGCAGCTTGGTGGCAGGTAGGAATGAGCAGTTCTTC.

The chain uses TRBV28 and TRBJ2-1, with TRBD2 as a possible D gene (5 bases). This CDR3 region has 14 residues. CDR1 is MDHEN, CDR2 SYDVKM, per germline. V gave up 3 bases and J gave up 3 bases, with 9 bases separating them. The DNA for the CDR3 is TGTGCCAGCAGTTTCTACGGAGGCTACAATGAGCAGTTCTTC. This encodes CASSFYGGYNEQFF.